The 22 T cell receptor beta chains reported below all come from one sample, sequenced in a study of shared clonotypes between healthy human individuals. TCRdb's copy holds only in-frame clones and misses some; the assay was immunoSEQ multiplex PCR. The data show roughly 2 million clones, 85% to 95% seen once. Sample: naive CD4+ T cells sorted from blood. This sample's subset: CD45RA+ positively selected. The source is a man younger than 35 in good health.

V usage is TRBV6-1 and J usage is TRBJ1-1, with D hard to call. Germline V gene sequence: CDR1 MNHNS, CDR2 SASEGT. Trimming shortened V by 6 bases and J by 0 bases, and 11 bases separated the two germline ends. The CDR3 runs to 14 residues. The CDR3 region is CASSRHDLNTEAFF. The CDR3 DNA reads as TGTGCCAGCAGCAGACACGACCTGAACACTGAAGCTTTCTTT.

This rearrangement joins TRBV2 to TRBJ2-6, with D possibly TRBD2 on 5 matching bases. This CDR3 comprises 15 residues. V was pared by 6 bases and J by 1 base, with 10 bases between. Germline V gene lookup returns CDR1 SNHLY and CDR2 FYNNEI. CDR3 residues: CASSVEGSGANVLTF. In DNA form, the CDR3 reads TGTGCCAGCAGCGTCGAGGGTTCTGGGGCCAACGTCCTGACTTTC.

The CDR3 reads CASSYSREYEQYF. CDR3 DNA: TGTGCCAGCAGTTACTCGAGAGAGTACGAGCAGTACTTC. J is TRBJ2-7 and V is TRBV6-8, with no clear D. V was cut by 0 bases and J by 4 bases, with 7 bases left in between. Germline V gene lookup returns CDR1 MNHGY and CDR2 SAAAGT. The CDR3 has 13 residues.

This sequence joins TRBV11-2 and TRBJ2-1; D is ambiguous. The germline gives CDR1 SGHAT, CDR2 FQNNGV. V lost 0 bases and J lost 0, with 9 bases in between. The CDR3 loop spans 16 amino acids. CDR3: CASSLEGWDSYNEQFF. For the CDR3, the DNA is TGTGCCAGCAGCTTAGAAGGATGGGACTCCTACAATGAGCAGTTCTTC.

The CDR3 DNA sequence: TGTGCCACCCGGACGGCCCCTGATGGCTACACCTTC. This gives the protein CATRTAPDGYTF. The rearrangement joins TRBV10-3 to TRBJ1-2, with D uncertain. CDR3 length: 12 amino acids. With 10 bases removed from V and 6 bases from J, the gap between germline ends came to 15 bases. Germline V CDR1 and CDR2: ENHRY, SYGVKD.

The CDR3 DNA is TGCGCCAGCAGCCACATAGCGGGAGGGCCTGGGTATGAGACCCAGTACTTC. This translates into CASSHIAGGPGYETQYF. The chain joins TRBV5-1 to TRBJ2-5; TRBD2 matches 11 bases. Germline V lookup: CDR1 SGHRS, CDR2 YFSETQ. Losses at the gene ends were 4 bases for V and 5 bases for J; bases not matched to a gene: 13. This CDR3 spans 17 amino acids.

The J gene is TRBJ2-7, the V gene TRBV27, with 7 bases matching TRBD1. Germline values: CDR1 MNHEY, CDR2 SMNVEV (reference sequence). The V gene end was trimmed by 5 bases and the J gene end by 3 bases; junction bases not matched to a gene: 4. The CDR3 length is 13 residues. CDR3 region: CASSHRGGYEQYF. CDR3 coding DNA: TGTGCCAGCAGTCACAGGGGCGGCTACGAGCAGTACTTC.

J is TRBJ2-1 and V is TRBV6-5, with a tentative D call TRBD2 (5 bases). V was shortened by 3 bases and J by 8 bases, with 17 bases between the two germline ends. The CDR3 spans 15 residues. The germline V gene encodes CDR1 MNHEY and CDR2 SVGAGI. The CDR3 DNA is TGTGCCAGCAGTTATTCGAGCTTGGGGAGCGATGAGCAGTTCTTC. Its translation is CASSYSSLGSDEQFF.

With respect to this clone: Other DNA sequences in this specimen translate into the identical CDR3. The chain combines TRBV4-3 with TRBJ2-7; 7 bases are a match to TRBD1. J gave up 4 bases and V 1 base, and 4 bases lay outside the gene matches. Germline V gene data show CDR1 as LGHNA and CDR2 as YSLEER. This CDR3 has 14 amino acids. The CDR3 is CASSQGTQGYEQYF. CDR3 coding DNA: TGCGCCAGCAGCCAAGGGACACAGGGGTACGAGCAGTACTTC.

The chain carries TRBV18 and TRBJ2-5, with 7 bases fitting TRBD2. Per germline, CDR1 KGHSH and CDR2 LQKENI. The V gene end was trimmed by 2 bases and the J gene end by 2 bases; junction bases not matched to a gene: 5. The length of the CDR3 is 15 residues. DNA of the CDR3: TGTGCCAGCTCACCATCCCTAGCGGTTCAAGAGACCCAGTACTTC. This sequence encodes CASSPSLAVQETQYF.

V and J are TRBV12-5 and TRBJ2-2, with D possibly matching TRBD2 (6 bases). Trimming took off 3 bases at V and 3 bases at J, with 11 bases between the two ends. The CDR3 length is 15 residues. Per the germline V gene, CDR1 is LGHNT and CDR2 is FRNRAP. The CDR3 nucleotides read TGTGCTAGTGGTTTAGGAGGGATTTACACCGGGGAGCTGTTTTTT. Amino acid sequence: CASGLGGIYTGELFF.

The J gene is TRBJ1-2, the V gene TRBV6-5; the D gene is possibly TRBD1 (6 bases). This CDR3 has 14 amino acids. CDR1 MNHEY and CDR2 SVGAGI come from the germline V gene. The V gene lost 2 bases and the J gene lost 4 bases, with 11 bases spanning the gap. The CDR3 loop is CASSYARGGYGYTF. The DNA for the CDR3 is TGTGCCAGCAGTTACGCCAGGGGAGGCTATGGCTACACCTTC.

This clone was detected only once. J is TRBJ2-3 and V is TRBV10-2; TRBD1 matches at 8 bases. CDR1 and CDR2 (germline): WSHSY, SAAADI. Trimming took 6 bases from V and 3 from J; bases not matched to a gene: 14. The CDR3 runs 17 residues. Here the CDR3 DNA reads TGCGCCAGCAGACCACGGGACAGGCCCATTCAAACAGATACGCAGTATTTT. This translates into CASRPRDRPIQTDTQYF.

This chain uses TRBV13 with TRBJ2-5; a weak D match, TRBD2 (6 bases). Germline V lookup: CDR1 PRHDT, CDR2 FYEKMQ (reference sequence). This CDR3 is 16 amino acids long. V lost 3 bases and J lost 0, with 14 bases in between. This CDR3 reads CASSFSGAGDQETQYF. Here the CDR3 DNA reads TGTGCCAGCAGCTTTAGCGGAGCCGGGGACCAAGAGACCCAGTACTTC.

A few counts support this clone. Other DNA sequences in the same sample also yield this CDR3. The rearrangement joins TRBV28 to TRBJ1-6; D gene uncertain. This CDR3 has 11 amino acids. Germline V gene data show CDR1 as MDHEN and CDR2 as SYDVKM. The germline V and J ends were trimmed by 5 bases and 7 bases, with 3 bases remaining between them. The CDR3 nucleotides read TGTGCCAGCAGTATAAATTCACCCCTCCACTTT. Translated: CASSINSPLHF.

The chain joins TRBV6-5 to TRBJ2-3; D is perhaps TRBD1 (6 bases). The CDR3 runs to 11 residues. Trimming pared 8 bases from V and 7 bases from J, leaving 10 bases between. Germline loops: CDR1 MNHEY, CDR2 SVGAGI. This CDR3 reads CASFRGNTQYF. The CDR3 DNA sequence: TGTGCCAGCTTCAGGGGTAATACGCAGTATTTT.

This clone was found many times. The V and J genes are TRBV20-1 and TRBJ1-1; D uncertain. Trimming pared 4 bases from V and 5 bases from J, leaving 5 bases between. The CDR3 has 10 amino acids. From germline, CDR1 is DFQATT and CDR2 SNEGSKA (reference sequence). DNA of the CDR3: TGCAGTGCTATTATGACTGAAGCTTTCTTT. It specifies CSAIMTEAFF.

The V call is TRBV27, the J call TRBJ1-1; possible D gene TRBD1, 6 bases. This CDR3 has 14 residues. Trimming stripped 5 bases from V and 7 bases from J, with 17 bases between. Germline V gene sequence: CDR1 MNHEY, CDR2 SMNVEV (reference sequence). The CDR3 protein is CASSTLDRFHEAFF. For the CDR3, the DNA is TGTGCCAGCAGTACCCTAGACAGGTTTCATGAAGCTTTCTTT.

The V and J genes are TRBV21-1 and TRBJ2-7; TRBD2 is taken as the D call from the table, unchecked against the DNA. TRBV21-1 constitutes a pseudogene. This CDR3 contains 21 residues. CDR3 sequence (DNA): TGTGCCAGCAGCAAATTCGATAAGGGCGGGAGGGTAAATCGAACAACCTACGAGCAGTACTTC. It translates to CASSKFDKGGRVNRTTYEQYF.

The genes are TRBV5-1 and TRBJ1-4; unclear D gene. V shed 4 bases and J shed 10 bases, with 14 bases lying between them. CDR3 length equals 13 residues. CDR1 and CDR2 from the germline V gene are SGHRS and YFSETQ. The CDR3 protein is CASSQMFRGKLFF. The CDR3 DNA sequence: TGCGCCAGCAGCCAAATGTTCCGGGGAAAACTGTTTTTT.

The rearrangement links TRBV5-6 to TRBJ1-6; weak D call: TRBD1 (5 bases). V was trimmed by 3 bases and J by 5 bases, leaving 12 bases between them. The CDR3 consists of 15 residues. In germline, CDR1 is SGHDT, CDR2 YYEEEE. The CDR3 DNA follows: TGTGCCAGCAGCTCCGCAGGGACTAATAATTCACCCCTCCACTTT. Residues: CASSSAGTNNSPLHF.

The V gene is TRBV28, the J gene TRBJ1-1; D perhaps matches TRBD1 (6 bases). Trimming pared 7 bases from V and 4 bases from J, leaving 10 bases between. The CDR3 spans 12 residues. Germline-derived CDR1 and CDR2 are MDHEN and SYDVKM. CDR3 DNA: TGTGCCAGCACCACAGGGCTCACTGAAGCTTTCTTT. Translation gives CASTTGLTEAFF.